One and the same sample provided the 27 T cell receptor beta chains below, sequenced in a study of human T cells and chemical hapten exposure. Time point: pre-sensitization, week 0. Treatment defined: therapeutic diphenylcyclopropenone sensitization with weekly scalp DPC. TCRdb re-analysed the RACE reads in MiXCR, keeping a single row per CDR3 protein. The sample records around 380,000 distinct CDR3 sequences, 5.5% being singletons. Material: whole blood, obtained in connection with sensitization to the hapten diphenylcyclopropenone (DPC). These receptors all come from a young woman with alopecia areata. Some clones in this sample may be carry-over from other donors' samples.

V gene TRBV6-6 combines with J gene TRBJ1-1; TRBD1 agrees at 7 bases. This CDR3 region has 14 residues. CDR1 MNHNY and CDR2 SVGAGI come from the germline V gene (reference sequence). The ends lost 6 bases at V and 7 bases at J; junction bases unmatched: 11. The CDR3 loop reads CASRGTGDGDEAFF. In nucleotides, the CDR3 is TGTGCCAGCAGGGGTACAGGGGATGGGGATGAAGCTTTCTTT.

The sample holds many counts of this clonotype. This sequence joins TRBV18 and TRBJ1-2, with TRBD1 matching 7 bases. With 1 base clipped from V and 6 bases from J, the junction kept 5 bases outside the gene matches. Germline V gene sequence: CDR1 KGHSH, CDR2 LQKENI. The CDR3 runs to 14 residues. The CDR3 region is CASSPLTGEHGYTF. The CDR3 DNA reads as TGTGCCAGCTCACCACTAACAGGGGAGCATGGCTACACCTTC.

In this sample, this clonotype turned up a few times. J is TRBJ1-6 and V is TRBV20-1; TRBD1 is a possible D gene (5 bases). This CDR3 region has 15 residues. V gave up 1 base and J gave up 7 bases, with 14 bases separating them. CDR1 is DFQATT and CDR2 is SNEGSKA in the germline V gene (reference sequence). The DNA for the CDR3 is TGCAGTGCTAGAGCCCTCTTGCAGGGCAATTCACCCCTCCACTTT. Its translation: CSARALLQGNSPLHF.

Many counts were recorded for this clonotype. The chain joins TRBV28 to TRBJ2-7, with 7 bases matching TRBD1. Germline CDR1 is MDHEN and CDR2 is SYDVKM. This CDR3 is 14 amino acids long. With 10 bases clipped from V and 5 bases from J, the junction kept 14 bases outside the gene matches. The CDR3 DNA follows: TGTGCCACCTCGGTCGGGACAGCTCAAAACGAGCAGTACTTC. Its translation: CATSVGTAQNEQYF.

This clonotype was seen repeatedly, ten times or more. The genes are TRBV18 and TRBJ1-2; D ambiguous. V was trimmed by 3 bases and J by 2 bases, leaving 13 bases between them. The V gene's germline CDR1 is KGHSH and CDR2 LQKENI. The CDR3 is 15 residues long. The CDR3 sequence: CASSPAPSGNYGYTF. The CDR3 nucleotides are TGTGCCAGCTCACCGGCGCCTAGCGGAAACTATGGCTACACCTTC.

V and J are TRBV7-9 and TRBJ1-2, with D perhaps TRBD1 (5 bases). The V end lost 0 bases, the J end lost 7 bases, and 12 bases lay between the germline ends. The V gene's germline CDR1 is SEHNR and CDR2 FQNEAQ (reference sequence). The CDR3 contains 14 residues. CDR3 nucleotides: TGTGCCAGCAGCTTAGCGGGGTCCAGGGCTGGCTACACCTTC. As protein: CASSLAGSRAGYTF. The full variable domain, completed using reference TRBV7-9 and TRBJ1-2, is DTGVSQNPRHKITKRGQNVTFRCDPISEHNRLYWYRQTLGQGPEFLTYFQNEAQLEKSRLLSDRFSAERPKGSFSTLEIQRTEQGDSAMYLCASSLAGSRAGYTFGSGTRLTVV.

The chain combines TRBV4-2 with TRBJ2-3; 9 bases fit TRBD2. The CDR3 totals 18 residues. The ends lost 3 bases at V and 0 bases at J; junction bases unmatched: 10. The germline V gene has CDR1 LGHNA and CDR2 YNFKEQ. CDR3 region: CASSHRLADLPSTDTQYF. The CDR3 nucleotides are TGTGCCAGCAGCCACAGACTAGCGGACCTTCCTAGCACAGATACGCAGTATTTT.

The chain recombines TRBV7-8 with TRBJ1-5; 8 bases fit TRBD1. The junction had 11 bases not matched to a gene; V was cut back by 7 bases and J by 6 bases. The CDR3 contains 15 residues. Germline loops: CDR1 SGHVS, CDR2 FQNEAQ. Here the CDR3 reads CASIERNRGFQPQHF. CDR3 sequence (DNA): TGTGCCAGCATCGAAAGAAACAGGGGGTTTCAGCCCCAGCATTTT.

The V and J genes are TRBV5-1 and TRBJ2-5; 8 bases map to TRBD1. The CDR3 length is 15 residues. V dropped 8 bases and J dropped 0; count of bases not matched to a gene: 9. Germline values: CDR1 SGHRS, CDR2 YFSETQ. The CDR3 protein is CASTDRGRYQETQYF. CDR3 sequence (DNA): TGCGCCAGTACCGACAGGGGCCGGTACCAAGAGACCCAGTACTTC.

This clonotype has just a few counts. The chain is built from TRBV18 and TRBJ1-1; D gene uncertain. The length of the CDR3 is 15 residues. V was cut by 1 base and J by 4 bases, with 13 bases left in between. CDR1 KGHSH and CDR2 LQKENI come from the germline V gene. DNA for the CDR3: TGTGCCAGCTCACCACTGGCCGGATGGGGCACTGAAGCTTTCTTT. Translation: CASSPLAGWGTEAFF.

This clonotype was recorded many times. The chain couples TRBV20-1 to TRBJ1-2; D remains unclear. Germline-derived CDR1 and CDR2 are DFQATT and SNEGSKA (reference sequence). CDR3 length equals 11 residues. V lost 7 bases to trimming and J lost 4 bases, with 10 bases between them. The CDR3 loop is CSVDSGYGYTF. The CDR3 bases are TGCAGTGTTGACTCTGGCTATGGCTACACCTTC.

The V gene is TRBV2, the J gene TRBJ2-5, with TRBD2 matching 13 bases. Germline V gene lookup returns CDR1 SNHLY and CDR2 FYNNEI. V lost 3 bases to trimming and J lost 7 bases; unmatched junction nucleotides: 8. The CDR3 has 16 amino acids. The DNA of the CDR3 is TGTGCCAGCAGTGAGACTAGCGGGGGGTCCACCTGGACCCAGTACTTC. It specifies CASSETSGGSTWTQYF.

CDR3 loop: CASSPMGQGVEKLFF. Here the CDR3 DNA reads TGTGCCAGTAGTCCCATGGGCCAGGGAGTCGAAAAACTGTTTTTT. This sequence joins TRBV28 and TRBJ1-4; TRBD1 is a possible D gene (5 bases). The V gene lost 9 bases and the J gene lost 8 bases, with 22 bases spanning the gap. The CDR3 length is 15 residues. Germline V gene data show CDR1 as MDHEN and CDR2 as SYDVKM.

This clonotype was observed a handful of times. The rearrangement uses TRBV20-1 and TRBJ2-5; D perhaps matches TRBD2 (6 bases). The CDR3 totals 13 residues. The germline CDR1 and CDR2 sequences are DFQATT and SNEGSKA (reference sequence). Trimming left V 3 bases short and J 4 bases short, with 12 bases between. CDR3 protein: CSASPTGGETQYF. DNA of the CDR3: TGCAGTGCTAGCCCCACCGGGGGAGAGACCCAGTACTTC.

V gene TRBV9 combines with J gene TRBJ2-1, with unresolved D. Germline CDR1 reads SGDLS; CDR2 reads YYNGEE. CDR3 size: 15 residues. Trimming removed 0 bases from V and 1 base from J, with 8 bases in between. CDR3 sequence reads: CASSVAQRSYNEQFF. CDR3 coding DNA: TGTGCCAGCAGCGTAGCCCAGCGTTCCTACAATGAGCAGTTCTTC. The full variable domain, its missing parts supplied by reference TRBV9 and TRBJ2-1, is DSGVTQTPKHLITATGQRVTLRCSPRSGDLSVYWYQQSLDQGLQFLIQYYNGEERAKGNILERFSAQQFPDLHSELNLSSLELGDSALYFCASSVAQRSYNEQFFGPGTRLTVL.

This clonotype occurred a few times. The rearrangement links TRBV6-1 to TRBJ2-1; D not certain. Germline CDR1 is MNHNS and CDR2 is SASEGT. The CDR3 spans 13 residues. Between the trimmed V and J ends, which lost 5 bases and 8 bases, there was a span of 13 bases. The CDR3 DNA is TGTGCCAGCAGTTACCTGGACCTAGATGAGCAGTTCTTC. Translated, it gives CASSYLDLDEQFF.

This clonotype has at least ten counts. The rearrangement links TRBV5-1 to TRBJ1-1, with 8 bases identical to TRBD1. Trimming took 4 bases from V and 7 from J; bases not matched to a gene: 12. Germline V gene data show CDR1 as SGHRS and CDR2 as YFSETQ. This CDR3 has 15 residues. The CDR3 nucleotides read TGCGCCAGCAGCGGGTTTGACAGGGGAGTCAATGAAGCTTTCTTT. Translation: CASSGFDRGVNEAFF.

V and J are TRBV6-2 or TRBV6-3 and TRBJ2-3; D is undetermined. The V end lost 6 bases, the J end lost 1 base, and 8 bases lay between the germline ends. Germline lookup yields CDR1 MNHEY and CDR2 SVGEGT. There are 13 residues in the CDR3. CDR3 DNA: TGTGCCAGCAGGAGTAAGGGCACAGATACGCAGTATTTT. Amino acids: CASRSKGTDTQYF.

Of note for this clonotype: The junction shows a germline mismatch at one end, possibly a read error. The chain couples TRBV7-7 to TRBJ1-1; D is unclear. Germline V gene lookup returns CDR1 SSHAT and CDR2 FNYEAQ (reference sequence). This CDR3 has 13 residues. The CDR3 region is CASSFSKNTEAFF. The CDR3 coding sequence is TGTGCTAGCAGCTTTTCTAAGAACACTGAAGCTTTCTTT.

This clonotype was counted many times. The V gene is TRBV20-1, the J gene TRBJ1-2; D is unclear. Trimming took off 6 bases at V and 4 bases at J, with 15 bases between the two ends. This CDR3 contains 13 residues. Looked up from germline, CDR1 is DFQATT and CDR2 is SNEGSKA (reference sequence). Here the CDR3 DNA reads TGCAGTGCAGACGGAGGAGGATTCTATGGCTACACCTTC. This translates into CSADGGGFYGYTF.

The DNA for the CDR3 is TGCGCCAGCAGCTTCGAAGACGCGACGAGGGGCTACACCTTC. Protein: CASSFEDATRGYTF. This chain uses TRBV5-1 with TRBJ1-2; D gene unclear. Per the germline V gene, CDR1 is SGHRS and CDR2 is YFSETQ. The CDR3 covers 14 residues. Trimming shortened V by 2 bases and J by 8 bases, and 16 bases separated the two germline ends.

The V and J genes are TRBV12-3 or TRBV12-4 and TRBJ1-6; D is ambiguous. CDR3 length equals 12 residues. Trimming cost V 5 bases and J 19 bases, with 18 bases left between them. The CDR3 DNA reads TGTGCCAGCAGTACGCCGGGCCGCCGGGTGCACTTT. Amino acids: CASSTPGRRVHF.

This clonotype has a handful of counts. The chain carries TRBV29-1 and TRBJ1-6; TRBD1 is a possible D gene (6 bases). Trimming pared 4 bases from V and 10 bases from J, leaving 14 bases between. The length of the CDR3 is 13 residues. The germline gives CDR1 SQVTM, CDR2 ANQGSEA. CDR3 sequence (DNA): TGCAGCGTTGCAGGGGCCCAGGGCTCACCCCTCCACTTT. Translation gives CSVAGAQGSPLHF.

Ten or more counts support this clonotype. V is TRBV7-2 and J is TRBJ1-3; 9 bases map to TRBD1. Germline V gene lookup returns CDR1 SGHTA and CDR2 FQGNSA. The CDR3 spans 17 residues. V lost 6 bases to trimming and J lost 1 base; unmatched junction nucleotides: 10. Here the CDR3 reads CASSPQTGGVSGNTIYF. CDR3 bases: TGTGCCAGCAGTCCCCAAACAGGGGGCGTATCTGGAAACACCATATATTTT.

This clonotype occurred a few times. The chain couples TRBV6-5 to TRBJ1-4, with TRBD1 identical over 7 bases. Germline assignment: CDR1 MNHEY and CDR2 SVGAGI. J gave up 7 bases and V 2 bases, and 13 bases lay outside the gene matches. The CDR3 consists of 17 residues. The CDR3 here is CASSYGHPQGKFEKLFF. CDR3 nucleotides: TGTGCCAGCAGTTACGGGCACCCACAGGGGAAGTTTGAAAAACTGTTTTTT.

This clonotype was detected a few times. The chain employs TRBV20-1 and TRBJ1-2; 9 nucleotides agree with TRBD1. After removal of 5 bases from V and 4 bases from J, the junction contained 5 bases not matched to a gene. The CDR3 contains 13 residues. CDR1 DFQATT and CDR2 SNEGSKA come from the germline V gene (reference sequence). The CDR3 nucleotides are TGCAGTGCTGGATCGGGACAGGGCTATGGCTACACCTTC. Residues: CSAGSGQGYGYTF.

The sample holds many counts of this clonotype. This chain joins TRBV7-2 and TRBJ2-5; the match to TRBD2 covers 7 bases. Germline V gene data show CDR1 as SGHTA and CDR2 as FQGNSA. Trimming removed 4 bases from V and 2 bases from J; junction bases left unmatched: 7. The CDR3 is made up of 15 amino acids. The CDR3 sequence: CASSWRGGGQETQYF. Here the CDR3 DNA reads TGTGCCAGCAGCTGGAGGGGCGGGGGACAAGAGACCCAGTACTTC.